This entry concerns a single TCR beta chain. What this receptor recognizes is not known. The record has no base qualities; no much larger clone is one base away. The entry originates in a study of control samples from healthy donors and cancer patients (TCRdb year 2020). The CDR3 has 17 amino acids, counting the end cysteine and phenylalanine. Only the CDR3 DNA stays, 51 bases, in frame from base 1. In the germline V gene, CDR1 corresponds to MDHEN and CDR2 to SYDVKM. The germline V end is reduced by 6 bases and the J end by 5 bases; junction bases left unmatched: 9. Preparation of the library involved the immunoSEQ multiplex PCR assay. TCRdb limited this immuneACCESS table to in-frame rearrangements with V and J called. A share of clones is missing; checked studies link under half to unresolved V genes, and the rest is unexplained. The sample contains tens of thousands of clones, 86% of them found a single time. The top ten clones comprise 0.95% to 1.5% of the sample.

The TCR originated in a woman in her forties or fifties in good health. The sample taken for sequencing was blood. The receptor chain draws on TRBV28 and TRBJ2-2; the junction holds 13 bases that match TRBD2. The DNA reads as follows: TGTGCCAGCAGCTGGACTAGCGGGAGATATAATACCGGGGAGCTGTTTTTT. Translated, this gives CASSWTSGRYNTGELFF.